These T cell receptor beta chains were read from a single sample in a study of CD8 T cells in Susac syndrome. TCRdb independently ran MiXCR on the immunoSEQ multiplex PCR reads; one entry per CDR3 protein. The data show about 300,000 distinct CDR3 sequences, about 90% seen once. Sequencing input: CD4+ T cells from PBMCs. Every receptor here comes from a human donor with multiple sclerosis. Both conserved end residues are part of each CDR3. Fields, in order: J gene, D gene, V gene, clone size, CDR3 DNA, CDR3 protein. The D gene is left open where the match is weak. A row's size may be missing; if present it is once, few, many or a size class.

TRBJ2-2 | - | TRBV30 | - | TGTGCCTGGAGTGTACAGGTGAACACCGGGGAGCTGTTTTTT | CAWSVQVNTGELFF
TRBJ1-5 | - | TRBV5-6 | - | TGTGCCAGCAGTGGCTGGGGGGAGCAGCCCCAGCATTTT | CASSGWGEQPQHF
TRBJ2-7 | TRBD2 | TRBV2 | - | TGTGCCACCGGGAGGGCCGGCGAGCAGTACTTC | CATGRAGEQYF
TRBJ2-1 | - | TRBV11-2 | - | TGTGCCAGCAGCTTAGATCAGGCCCAGGCCTTCAATGAGCAGTTCTTC | CASSLDQAQAFNEQFF
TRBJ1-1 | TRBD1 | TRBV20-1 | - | TGCAGTGCTAGTGCCACAGGGGGCACTGAAGCTTTCTTT | CSASATGGTEAFF
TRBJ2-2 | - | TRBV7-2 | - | TGTGCCAGCAGCCCCCAGGGACTCCTGAACACCGGGGAGCTGTTTTTT | CASSPQGLLNTGELFF
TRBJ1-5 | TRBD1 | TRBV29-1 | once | TGCAGCGTTCAGACTAGCGGGGGGACAGATACGCAGCATTTT | CSVQTSGGTDTQHF
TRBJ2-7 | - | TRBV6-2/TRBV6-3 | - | TGTGCCAGCAGTTACACGGTGACCTACGAGCAGTACTTC | CASSYTVTYEQYF
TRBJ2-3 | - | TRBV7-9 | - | TGTGCCAGCAGCGACGGAATGGGCTTTAGCACAGATACGCAGTATTTT | CASSDGMGFSTDTQYF
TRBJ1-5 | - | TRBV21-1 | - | TGTGCCAGCAGCAAAGCGGACCGCAATCAGCCCCAGCATTTT | CASSKADRNQPQHF
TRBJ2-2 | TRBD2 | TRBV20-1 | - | TGCAGTGCTCGGACTAGCGGGAGGCCAGGGACCGGGGAGCTGTTTTTT | CSARTSGRPGTGELFF
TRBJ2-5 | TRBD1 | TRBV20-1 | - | TGCAGCACAGGGGGCCAAGAGACCCAGTACTTC | CSTGGQETQYF
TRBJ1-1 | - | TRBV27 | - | TGTGCCAGCAGTTTCACTAAGGGAGGTGAAGCTTTCTTT | CASSFTKGGEAFF
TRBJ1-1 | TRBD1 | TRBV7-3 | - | TGTGCCAGCAGCCCGACAGGGAACCCGAACACTGAAGCTTTCTTT | CASSPTGNPNTEAFF
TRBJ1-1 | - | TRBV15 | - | TGTGCCACCAGCACCCTGTGGGGAGCTTTCTTT | CATSTLWGAFF
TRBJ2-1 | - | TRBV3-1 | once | TGTGCCAGCAGCCAAGAATGGGCTAGGGATGAGCAGTTCTTC | CASSQEWARDEQFF
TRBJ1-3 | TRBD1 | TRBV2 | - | TGTGCCAGCAGAGCCGACAGGGCATCTGGAAACACCATATATTTT | CASRADRASGNTIYF
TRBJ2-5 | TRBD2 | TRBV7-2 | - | TGTGCCAGCAGACGACTAGCGGAAGAGACCCAGTACTTC | CASRRLAEETQYF
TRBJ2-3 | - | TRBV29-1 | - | TGCAGCGTCCCGACCAACCCACGCATCCTAGCAACATCCCGCATTTATACGCAGTATTTT | CSVPTNPRILATSRIYTQYF
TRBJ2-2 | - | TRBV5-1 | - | TGCGCCAGCAGCTCACAGGCGGACACCGGGGAGCTGTTTTTT | CASSSQADTGELFF
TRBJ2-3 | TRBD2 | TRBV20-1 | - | TGCAGTGCTACCCGAACCAGCGGGAGGAGGGCGGGTACGCAGTATTTT | CSATRTSGRRAGTQYF
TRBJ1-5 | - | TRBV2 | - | TGTGCCAGCAGCGGCGGACAGACTAGCAATCAGCCCCAGCATTTT | CASSGGQTSNQPQHF
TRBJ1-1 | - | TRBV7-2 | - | TGTGCCAGCAGCTTCTCCGCGGGGGGGTGGGAAGCTTTCTTT | CASSFSAGGWEAFF
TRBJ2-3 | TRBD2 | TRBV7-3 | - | TGTGCCAGCAGCCCTTCCGGGACTAGGCTTACGCAGTATTTT | CASSPSGTRLTQYF
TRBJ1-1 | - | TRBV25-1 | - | TGTGCCAGCAGTGATAGCTGGGGTAGCACTGAAGCTTTCTTT | CASSDSWGSTEAFF
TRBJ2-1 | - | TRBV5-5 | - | TGTGCCAGCAGTAAACGGCCCGGGACTCAAGATGAGCAGTTCTTC | CASSKRPGTQDEQFF
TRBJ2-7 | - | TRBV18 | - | TGTGCCAGCTCACCAGGGTTCCACGAGCAGTACTTC | CASSPGFHEQYF
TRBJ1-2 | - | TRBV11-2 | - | TGTGCCAGCAGCCCCGAGCTGGATTCCTATGGCTACACCTTC | CASSPELDSYGYTF
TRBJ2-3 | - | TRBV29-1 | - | TGCAGCGTTTTGGGGCTTTACACAGATACGCAGTATTTT | CSVLGLYTDTQYF
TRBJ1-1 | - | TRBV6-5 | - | TGTGCCAGCAGTTACGGGGGGATAGACACTGAAGCTTTCTTT | CASSYGGIDTEAFF
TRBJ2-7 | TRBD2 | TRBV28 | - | TGTGCCAGCAGAAACCCGGGACTAGCGGGACTCGAGCAGTACTTC | CASRNPGLAGLEQYF
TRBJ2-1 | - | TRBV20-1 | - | TGCAGTGCTGAGGGTTCGGCGGGGCCTGAGCAGTTCTTC | CSAEGSAGPEQFF
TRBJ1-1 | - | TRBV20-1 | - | TGCAGTGTGACGAACAGGGCGGACACTGAAGCTTTCTTT | CSVTNRADTEAFF
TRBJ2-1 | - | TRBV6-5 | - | TGTGCCAGCAGTTACTCTCCGGTAGCCAGTCGCGCCGATGAGCAGTTCTTC | CASSYSPVASRADEQFF
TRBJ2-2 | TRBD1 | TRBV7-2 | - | TGTGCCAGCAGCCCTCGACAGGGTGGGGTGGCCGGGGAGCTGTTTTTT | CASSPRQGGVAGELFF
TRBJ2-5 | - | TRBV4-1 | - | TGCGCCAGCAGCCAAGCGCAACTAGAAGAGACCCAGTACTTC | CASSQAQLEETQYF